The 19 T cell receptor beta chains listed next were all sequenced from one sample in a study of T-cell reconstitution after alpha-beta-depleted transplantation in children. The authors prepared the TCRbeta library with unique molecular identifiers. TCRdb analysed the PCR reads with MiXCR anew, one entry per CDR3 protein. The sample lists 90,000 to 100,000 distinct CDR3 sequences; less than 25% were seen once. Sequencing was performed on PBMCs, taken before TCRalphabeta/CD19-depleted stem cell transplant. These receptors were obtained from a boy younger than 10 with acute lymphoblastic leukemia, due to receive a stem cell transplant.

This clonotype was seen a few times. The rearrangement joins TRBV5-1 to TRBJ2-5; TRBD2 agrees at 14 bases. Germline V gene sequence: CDR1 SGHRS, CDR2 YFSETQ. The CDR3 has 14 amino acids. J was trimmed by 7 bases and V by 7 bases; bases with no gene match: 6. The CDR3 bases are TGCGCCAGCGGGGGACTAGCGGGAGAAGGGACCCAGTACTTC. It is translated as CASGGLAGEGTQYF.

The gene calls are TRBV12-3 or TRBV12-4 and TRBJ2-1, with 8 bases identical to TRBD2. The V segment lost 2 bases and the J segment 1 base; nucleotides outside the gene matches: 10. The CDR3 runs 18 residues. CDR3 bases: TGTGCCAGCAGTTTAACTAGCGGAGGCCCAGTTTCCTACAATGAGCAGTTCTTC. Translating gives CASSLTSGGPVSYNEQFF.

This clonotype was seen ten or more times. J is TRBJ2-1 and V is TRBV27; the match to TRBD2 covers 7 bases. Germline V gene lookup returns CDR1 MNHEY and CDR2 SMNVEV (reference sequence). Trimming removed 9 bases from V and 6 bases from J; junction bases left unmatched: 11. This CDR3 region has 14 residues. The CDR3 nucleotides are TGTGCCAGTACCCGGGGTAGCGGGCTCAATGAGCAGTTCTTC. Its translation is CASTRGSGLNEQFF.

This clonotype was seen more than once but under ten times. The V and J genes are TRBV28 and TRBJ2-4; no clear D gene. Trimming stripped 2 bases from V and 6 bases from J, with 11 bases between. CDR1 is MDHEN, CDR2 SYDVKM, per germline. This CDR3 region has 14 residues. The CDR3 region is CASSLPTQRNIQYF. As DNA, the CDR3 is TGTGCCAGCAGTTTACCCACACAAAGAAACATTCAGTACTTC.

This clonotype was observed many times. This chain links TRBV5-5 with TRBJ1-5, with TRBD1 as a possible D gene (6 bases). Trimming pared 2 bases from V and 4 bases from J, leaving 10 bases between. CDR3 length: 14 residues. The germline CDR1 and CDR2 sequences are SGHKS and YYEKEE (reference sequence). CDR3 sequence reads: CASSFLDSNQPQHF. The CDR3 region has the DNA TGTGCCAGCAGCTTCCTGGACAGTAATCAGCCCCAGCATTTT.

In this sample, this clonotype turned up many times. The J gene is TRBJ2-7, the V gene TRBV29-1; D is uncertain. Between the trimmed V and J ends, which lost 4 bases and 2 bases, there was a span of 6 bases. The CDR3 loop spans 11 amino acids. Per the germline V gene, CDR1 is SQVTM and CDR2 is ANQGSEA. CDR3 DNA: TGCAGCGTTGCTGGACCCTACGAGCAGTACTTC. This encodes CSVAGPYEQYF.

The chain has TRBV20-1 and TRBJ2-3, with TRBD2 as a possible D gene (6 bases). The CDR3 runs 14 residues. Germline V gene sequence: CDR1 DFQATT, CDR2 SNEGSKA (reference sequence). Trimming took 6 bases from V and 1 from J, leaving 14 bases between them. Here the CDR3 DNA reads TGCAGTGCCTTCCGGGAGCGAGGCACAGATACGCAGTATTTT. It codes for CSAFRERGTDTQYF.

This clonotype has more than one count but fewer than ten. The chain carries TRBV13 and TRBJ2-1, with 7 bases identical to TRBD2. The V and J ends lost 5 bases and 5 bases, in that order; junction bases with no gene match: 9. This CDR3 has 15 amino acids. Germline V gene data show CDR1 as PRHDT and CDR2 as FYEKMQ (reference sequence). In DNA form, the CDR3 reads TGTGCCAGCAGCGGCCTGGGGGGGGTCAACAATGAGCAGTTCTTC. It specifies CASSGLGGVNNEQFF.

This clonotype was seen a few times. The gene calls are TRBV7-2 and TRBJ2-2; D remains ambiguous. Trimming removed 3 bases at V and 1 base at J, with 6 bases between. CDR3 length equals 14 residues. Germline CDR1 is SGHTA and CDR2 is FQGNSA. Written as DNA, the CDR3 is TGTGCCAGCAGCTTCAAGAAGAACACCGGGGAGCTGTTTTTT. It codes for CASSFKKNTGELFF. Together with reference TRBV7-2 and TRBJ2-2, the CDR3 gives the full variable domain: GAGVSQSPSNKVTEKGKDVELRCDPISGHTALYWYRQSLGQGLEFLIYFQGNSAPDKSGLPSDRFSAERTGGSVSTLTIQRTQQEDSAVYLCASSFKKNTGELFFGEGSRLTVL.

The chain employs TRBV3-1 and TRBJ2-1; TRBD2 matches 9 bases. V dropped 4 bases and J dropped 15; count of bases not matched to a gene: 13. This CDR3 contains 14 residues. CDR1 is LGHDT, CDR2 YNNKEL, per germline (reference sequence). CDR3 residues: CASSRQTSGGAAFF. Here the CDR3 DNA reads TGTGCCAGCAGCCGGCAGACTAGCGGAGGGGCGGCGTTCTTC.

This clonotype showed up many times. In DNA, the CDR3 is TGTGCCAGCAGTGACTCGATGAACACTGAAGCTTTCTTT. Protein sequence: CASSDSMNTEAFF. The chain joins TRBV6-4 to TRBJ1-1; no firm D call. Germline V lookup: CDR1 MRHNA, CDR2 SNTAGT. This CDR3 region has 13 residues. The V end lost 0 bases, the J end lost 0 bases, and 2 bases lay between the germline ends.

This clonotype was observed a handful of times. J is TRBJ1-2 and V is TRBV6-1, with 8 bases fitting TRBD1. Germline CDR1 MNHNS, CDR2 SASEGT. The ends lost 4 bases at V and 7 bases at J; junction bases unmatched: 5. The CDR3 is 13 residues long. The CDR3 here is CASSGTGIGGYTF. The CDR3 nucleotides are TGTGCCAGCAGTGGGACAGGGATTGGTGGCTACACCTTC.

The rearrangement links TRBV25-1 to TRBJ2-7; 8 positions match TRBD2. The V and J ends lost 5 bases and 3 bases, in that order; junction bases with no gene match: 6. There are 14 residues in the CDR3. Germline CDR1 reads MGHDK; CDR2 reads SYGVNS. The CDR3 protein is CASSTSGGNYEQYF. CDR3 DNA: TGTGCCAGCAGTACTAGCGGAGGGAACTACGAGCAGTACTTC.

This clonotype was observed a handful of times. The gene calls are TRBV20-1 and TRBJ1-1, with 8 bases aligning to TRBD1. J was trimmed by 3 bases and V by 5 bases; bases with no gene match: 2. Germline-derived CDR1 and CDR2 are DFQATT and SNEGSKA (reference sequence). The CDR3 runs to 12 residues. The CDR3 reads CSADRGYTEAFF. CDR3 DNA sequence: TGCAGTGCTGACAGGGGTTACACTGAAGCTTTCTTT.

V usage is TRBV28 and J usage is TRBJ2-3, with D tentatively TRBD1 (5 bases). The CDR3 is made up of 15 amino acids. CDR1 MDHEN and CDR2 SYDVKM come from the germline V gene. Deletions cut 4 bases from V and 0 bases from J, with 11 bases between. This CDR3 reads CASSSQTVSTDTQYF. CDR3 nucleotides: TGTGCCAGCAGTTCCCAGACAGTAAGCACAGATACGCAGTATTTT. The full variable domain, rest sourced from reference TRBV28 and TRBJ2-3, is DVKVTQSSRYLVKRTGEKVFLECVQDMDHENMFWYRQDPGLGLRLIYFSYDVKMKEKGDIPEGYSVSREKKERFSLILESASTNQTSMYLCASSSQTVSTDTQYFGPGTRLTVL.

V gene TRBV28 combines with J gene TRBJ1-4; no reliable D call. This CDR3 is built from 14 residues. V was trimmed by 4 bases and J by 5 bases, leaving 11 bases between them. Per the germline V gene, CDR1 is MDHEN and CDR2 is SYDVKM. CDR3 in DNA: TGTGCCAGCAGTTCGAAGTTGGCCAATGAAAAACTGTTTTTT. As protein: CASSSKLANEKLFF.

J is TRBJ2-5 and V is TRBV29-1, with D maybe TRBD2 (6 bases). Germline assignment: CDR1 SQVTM and CDR2 ANQGSEA. The length of the CDR3 is 14 residues. Trimming pared 3 bases from V and 7 bases from J, leaving 18 bases between. CDR3 in amino acids: CSVEGPGLQGTQYF. CDR3 bases: TGCAGCGTTGAGGGGCCGGGACTCCAGGGGACCCAGTACTTC.

As concerns this clonotype: A single base separates this from a much larger clone, so it may be a read error. The rearrangement uses TRBV6-1 and TRBJ2-3, with D possibly TRBD2 on 6 matching bases. Germline lookup yields CDR1 MNHNS and CDR2 SASEGT. The CDR3 is 16 residues long. The DNA of the CDR3 is TGTGCCAGTGCCCCCGGAGGTGCGGAGGGCACAAATACGCAGTATTTT. Translation: CASAPGGAEGTNTQYF.

The rearrangement links TRBV29-1 to TRBJ2-7; D possibly corresponds to TRBD1 (5 bases). CDR1 and CDR2 from the germline V gene are SQVTM and ANQGSEA. V was pared by 4 bases and J by 6 bases, with 16 bases between. The CDR3 totals 13 residues. The CDR3 region has the DNA TGCAGCGTTGTCGTACAGGTTGCCCCCGAGCAGTACTTC. It codes for CSVVVQVAPEQYF.